The source of this T cell receptor (beta chain) is a study of T cells in tumors after PD-1 blockade. Study in general: On average, tumor samples gave approximately 25,000 TCR templates and roughly 5,500 unique clonotypes.

A word on this clone: The antigen is undetermined.

Study results and limitations: Two pre-treatment samples showed no clonal replacement between them.

CDR3 length: 11 residues. V lost 5 bases and J lost 3, with 5 bases in between. Germline CDR1 MNHNY, CDR2 SVGAGI (reference sequence). Template: tumor biopsy or peripheral blood genomic DNA, 616-6,004 ng per sample. Using immunoSEQ multiplex PCR, the repertoire was profiled, and TCRdb retains in-frame clones only, with some absent. Counted here are a few hundred clones, more than 65% occurring once; the ten biggest clones make up around 24%. V gene TRBV6-6 combines with J gene TRBJ2-7, with D unresolved. This TCR derives from a human donor with basal cell carcinoma. Here the sequenced sample was tumor tissue, taken after anti-PD-1 treatment. CDR3 bases: TGTGCCAGCAGTACCATCTACGAGCAGTACTTC. Encoded protein: CASSTIYEQYF.